The rows below give T cell receptor beta chains drawn from one sample of a study of early T cells in non-severe SARS-CoV-2 infection. TCRdb recomputed calls from the 5' RACE reads with MiXCR, one row per CDR3 protein. The sample has approximately 66,000 distinct CDR3 sequences; about 13% are singletons. Source material: whole blood. These receptors were obtained from an adult who was a healthcare worker with PCR-confirmed SARS-CoV-2 infection or an uninfected control (not recorded which). Each CDR3 is given with its conserved first and last residue. A D gene is named only where the DNA matches it firmly. Where a row states a size, it is once, few, many or the class of an expanded clone; other rows omit it.

. TRBJ2-3 TRBV6-1 many 14 TGTGCCAGCAGTGAAGGCTCCGAGGCAGATACGCAGTATTTT CASSEGSEADTQYF
TRBD1 TRBJ1-5 TRBV6-2/TRBV6-3 many 18 TGTGCCAGCAGTAAACTGGGACAGGGAATCCTCAGCAATCAGCCCCAGCATTTT CASSKLGQGILSNQPQHF
. TRBJ1-1 TRBV6-1 many 12 TGTGCCAGCAGTGAAGTCAAGGTTACAGCTTTCTTT CASSEVKVTAFF
. TRBJ1-2 TRBV29-1 . 12 TGCAGCCCGTACATGGCCGGTGAAGGCTACACCTTC CSPYMAGEGYTF
. TRBJ1-5 TRBV18 . 12 TGTGCCAGCTCACCAGCAGAGGGGCCCCAGCATTTT CASSPAEGPQHF
. TRBJ2-3 TRBV5-1 few 11 TGCGCCAGCATGGAGGCAGATACGCAGTATTTT CASMEADTQYF
. TRBJ1-2 TRBV2 . 12 TGTGCCAGCAGCCGCGGCGGAGATGGCTACACCTTC CASSRGGDGYTF
TRBD1 TRBJ1-2 TRBV20-1 many 13 TGCAGTGCTACCACCCTGACAGGGAGGGGCTACACCTTC CSATTLTGRGYTF
. TRBJ2-3 TRBV18 . 16 TGTGCCAGCTCACCAAATATCTGGAGTACCACAGATACGCAGTATTTT CASSPNIWSTTDTQYF
TRBD1 TRBJ1-2 TRBV20-1 . 13 TGCAGTGCCCCGGACAGGGAAATGGAGGGCTACACCTTC CSAPDREMEGYTF
TRBD2 TRBJ2-3 TRBV7-9 . 15 TGTGCCAGCAGCTTAGCTACTGGACTAGCCCATACGCAGTATTTT CASSLATGLAHTQYF
. TRBJ2-7 TRBV5-1 . 15 TGCGCCAGCAGAACCAAATCCGGGACAAGCTACGAGCAGTACTTC CASRTKSGTSYEQYF
TRBD2 TRBJ2-7 TRBV18 many 16 TGTGCCAGCTCACCACCTTCTAGCGGGGGGTTCTACGAGCAGTACTTC CASSPPSSGGFYEQYF
TRBD1 TRBJ1-5 TRBV4-3 once 14 TGCGCCAGCAGCCCGGGACAGGGGCAACAGCCCCAGCATTTT CASSPGQGQQPQHF
. TRBJ1-1 TRBV7-9 many 15 TGTGCCAGCAGCTTTCAGACGGACGGTAACACTGAAGCTTTCTTT CASSFQTDGNTEAFF
. TRBJ2-2 TRBV7-3 many 17 TGTGCCAGCAGCGCGAACAGGGAGACGGCGAACACCGGGGAGCTGTTTTTT CASSANRETANTGELFF
TRBD1 TRBJ1-1 TRBV10-2 many 12 TGCGCCAGCAGAACAGGGGACACTGAAGCTTTCTTT CASRTGDTEAFF
. TRBJ1-2 TRBV29-1 many 13 TGCAGCGTTGAAGATACGGGGGCGAGAGGCTACACCTTC CSVEDTGARGYTF
. TRBJ2-3 TRBV3-1 few 15 TGTGCCAGCAGCCAAGATATCCTAGGCACAGATACGCAGTATTTT CASSQDILGTDTQYF
TRBD1 TRBJ2-5 TRBV19 few 13 TGTGCCAGTAGCCGGGACAGTTGGAAGACCCAGTACTTC CASSRDSWKTQYF
. TRBJ2-1 TRBV12-2 many 15 TGTGCAAGTCGCCTCATCGGGGGGGCCTTCGATGAGCAGTTCTTC CASRLIGGAFDEQFF
TRBD1 TRBJ1-1 TRBV2 few 14 TGTGCCAGCAATGGACAGGGGATCGGCACTGAAGCTTTCTTT CASNGQGIGTEAFF
TRBD1 TRBJ1-3 TRBV12-3/TRBV12-4 many 15 TGTGCCAGCAGTTTCGGGCAGGGGGACGTCAACACCATATATTTT CASSFGQGDVNTIYF
. TRBJ2-6 TRBV5-1 . 15 TGCGCCAGCAGCCCGGGGAGCTCTGGGGCCAACGTCCTGACTTTC CASSPGSSGANVLTF
. TRBJ1-5 TRBV7-9 many 13 TGTGCCAGCAGCGATGGACAGTATCAGCCCCAGCATTTT CASSDGQYQPQHF
. TRBJ2-3 TRBV10-3 few 11 TGTGCCATCAGGCGAACAGATACGCAGTATTTT CAIRRTDTQYF
TRBD2 TRBJ2-3 TRBV12-3/TRBV12-4 . 15 TGTGCCAGCAGTTTACGCAGAAGCGGGGGGAACGCGCAGTATTTT CASSLRRSGGNAQYF
. TRBJ1-2 TRBV7-9 few 16 TGTGCCAGCAGCTTAGGACTCGGGGGCCTTCTCTATGGCTACACCTTC CASSLGLGGLLYGYTF
. TRBJ1-1 TRBV7-2 many 16 TGTGCCAGCAGCAGAGGGTTGGGGGCGTCGTTGGCTGAAGCTTTCTTT CASSRGLGASLAEAFF
. TRBJ2-7 TRBV6-6 many 15 TGTGCCAGCAGTTACGTGGGAGGGGGCTCCTACGAGCAGTACTTC CASSYVGGGSYEQYF
TRBD1 TRBJ2-1 TRBV29-1 . 15 TGCAGCGTTGAAGGCCTGGGGACAGGATACAATGAGCAGTTCTTC CSVEGLGTGYNEQFF
. TRBJ1-1 TRBV3-1 many 16 TGTGCCAGCAGCCTACTAGGGGCCGGGGAGTTCACTGAAGCTTTCTTT CASSLLGAGEFTEAFF
. TRBJ2-5 TRBV28 few 11 TGTGCCAGCAGTTCGACGGAGACCCAGTACTTC CASSSTETQYF
. TRBJ1-2 TRBV12-3/TRBV12-4 few 13 TGTGCCAGCAGACCACCGGGAAGAGATGGCTACACCTTC CASRPPGRDGYTF
TRBD2 TRBJ2-3 TRBV11-2 many 15 TGTGCCAGCAGCCGGGGGGACCGTACCACAGATACGCAGTATTTT CASSRGDRTTDTQYF
. TRBJ1-2 TRBV6-1 few 13 TGTGCCAGCAGTGACGGGGGACCTTATGGCTACACCTTC CASSDGGPYGYTF
TRBD1 TRBJ2-2 TRBV29-1 many 15 TGCAGCGTTGCGACAGGGTTCGGAAACACCGGGGAGCTGTTTTTT CSVATGFGNTGELFF
. TRBJ2-7 TRBV6-5 . 12 TGTGCCAGCAGTCAGGGGCCCTACGAGCAGTACTTC CASSQGPYEQYF
TRBD1 TRBJ2-7 TRBV5-1 . 15 TGCGCCAGCAGCTTACAGGGGCTTGGATCCTACGAGCAGTACTTC CASSLQGLGSYEQYF
TRBD1 TRBJ1-1 TRBV29-1 . 13 TGCAGCGTTGCCGGGACAGTGAACACTGAAGCTTTCTTT CSVAGTVNTEAFF
TRBD2 TRBJ2-2 TRBV4-2 many 15 TGTGCCGTGGGGGGTCTAGCGGCGAACACCGGGGAGCTGTTTTTT CAVGGLAANTGELFF
. TRBJ1-6 TRBV4-1 . 13 TGCGCCAGCAGCCAAACCGGTAGATCACCCCTCCACTTT CASSQTGRSPLHF
. TRBJ2-2 TRBV9 . 15 TGTGCCAGCAGCGTCTCAGCGGCCAACACCGGGGAGCTGTTTTTT CASSVSAANTGELFF
. TRBJ2-5 TRBV9 many 16 TGTGCCAGCAGCGCAGAATTCGGGGCGACGTCCGGGGCCCAGTACTTC CASSAEFGATSGAQYF
. TRBJ2-7 TRBV10-3 . 14 TGTGCCATCAGTGATATTCTTGGGGGCTACGAGCAGTACTTC CAISDILGGYEQYF
. TRBJ2-7 TRBV7-2 many 11 TGTGCCAGCAGCTCGTACTACGAGCAGTACTTC CASSSYYEQYF
TRBD1 TRBJ2-4 TRBV5-5 few 16 TGTGCCAGCAGCCACTCACCGGGACAGGGGAAAAACATTCAGTACTTC CASSHSPGQGKNIQYF
. TRBJ2-3 TRBV5-5 many 12 TGTGCCAGCAGCTGGAGCACAGATACGCAGTATTTT CASSWSTDTQYF
TRBD1 TRBJ2-7 TRBV20-1 few 16 TGCAGTGCTTCAGACCCCCGACAGGGACCCTCCTACGAGCAGTACTTC CSASDPRQGPSYEQYF
. TRBJ2-1 TRBV3-1 many 11 TGTGCCAGCAGCCAAGAGGATGAGCAGTTCTTC CASSQEDEQFF
TRBD2 TRBJ2-1 TRBV5-1 few 16 TGCGCCAGCAGCTACGGACTAGCGGCGACCTACAATGAGCAGTTCTTC CASSYGLAATYNEQFF
. TRBJ1-1 TRBV9 . 15 TGTGCCAGCAGCGTAGACCCTATCAGGAACACTGAAGCTTTCTTT CASSVDPIRNTEAFF
. TRBJ1-1 TRBV5-1 . 13 TGCGCCAGCAGCTTGGTCCCGGCGGGTGAAGCTTTCTTT CASSLVPAGEAFF
. TRBJ2-7 TRBV4-3 many 14 TGCGCCAGCAGCCAAGATACCAAACATTACGAGCAGTACTTC CASSQDTKHYEQYF
. TRBJ1-6 TRBV5-6 many 16 TGTGCCAGCAGCATCGGGGGACCGTCGTATAATTCACCCCTCCACTTT CASSIGGPSYNSPLHF